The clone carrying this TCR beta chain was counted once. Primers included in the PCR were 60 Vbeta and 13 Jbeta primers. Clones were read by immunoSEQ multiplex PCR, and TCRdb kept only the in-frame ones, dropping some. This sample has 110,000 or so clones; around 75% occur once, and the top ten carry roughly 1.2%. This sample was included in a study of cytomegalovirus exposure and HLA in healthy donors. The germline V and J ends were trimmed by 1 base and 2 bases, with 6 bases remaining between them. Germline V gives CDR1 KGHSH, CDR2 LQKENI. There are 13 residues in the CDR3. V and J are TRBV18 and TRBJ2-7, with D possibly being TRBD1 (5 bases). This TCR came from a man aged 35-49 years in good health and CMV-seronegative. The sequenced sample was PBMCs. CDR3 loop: CASSPRTTYEQYF. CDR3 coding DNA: TGTGCCAGCTCACCACGGACAACCTACGAGCAGTACTTC.